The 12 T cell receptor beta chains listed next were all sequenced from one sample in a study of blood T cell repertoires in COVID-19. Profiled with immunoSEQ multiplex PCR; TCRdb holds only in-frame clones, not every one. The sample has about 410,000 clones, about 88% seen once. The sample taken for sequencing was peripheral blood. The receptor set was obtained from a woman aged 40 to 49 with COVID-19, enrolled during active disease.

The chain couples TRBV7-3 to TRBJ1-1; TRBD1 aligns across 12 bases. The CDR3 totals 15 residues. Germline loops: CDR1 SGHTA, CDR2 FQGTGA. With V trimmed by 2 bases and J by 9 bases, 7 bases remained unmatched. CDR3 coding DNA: TGTGCCAGCAGCTTAGGACTGGGACAGGGGGCAAAAGCTTTCTTT. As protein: CASSLGLGQGAKAFF.

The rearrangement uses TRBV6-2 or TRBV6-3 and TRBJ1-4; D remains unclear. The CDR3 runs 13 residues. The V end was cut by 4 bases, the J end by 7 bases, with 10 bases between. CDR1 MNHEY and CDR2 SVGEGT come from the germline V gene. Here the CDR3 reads CASSSLGGEKLFF. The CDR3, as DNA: TGTGCCAGCAGTTCGCTCGGAGGTGAAAAACTGTTTTTT.

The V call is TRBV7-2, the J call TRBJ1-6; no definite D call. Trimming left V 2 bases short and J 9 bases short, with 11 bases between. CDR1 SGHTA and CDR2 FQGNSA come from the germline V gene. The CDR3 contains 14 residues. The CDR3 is CASSLRGTVSPLHF. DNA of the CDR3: TGTGCCAGCAGCTTACGGGGTACGGTTTCACCCCTCCACTTT. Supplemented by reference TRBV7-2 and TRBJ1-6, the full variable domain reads GAGVSQSPSNKVTEKGKDVELRCDPISGHTALYWYRQSLGQGLEFLIYFQGNSAPDKSGLPSDRFSAERTGGSVSTLTIQRTQQEDSAVYLCASSLRGTVSPLHFGNGTRLTVT.

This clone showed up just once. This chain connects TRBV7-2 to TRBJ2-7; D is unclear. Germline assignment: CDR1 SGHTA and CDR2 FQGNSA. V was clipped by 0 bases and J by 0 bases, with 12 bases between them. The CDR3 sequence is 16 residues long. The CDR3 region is CASSLAIQVSSYEQYF. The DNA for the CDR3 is TGTGCCAGCAGCTTAGCGATCCAGGTCAGCTCCTACGAGCAGTACTTC.

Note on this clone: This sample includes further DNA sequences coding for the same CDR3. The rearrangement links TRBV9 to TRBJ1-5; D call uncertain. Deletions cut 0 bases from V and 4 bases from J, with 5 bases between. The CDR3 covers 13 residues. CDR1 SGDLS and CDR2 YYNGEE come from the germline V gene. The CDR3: CASSVGQNQPQHF. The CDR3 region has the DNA TGTGCCAGCAGCGTAGGTCAGAATCAGCCCCAGCATTTT.

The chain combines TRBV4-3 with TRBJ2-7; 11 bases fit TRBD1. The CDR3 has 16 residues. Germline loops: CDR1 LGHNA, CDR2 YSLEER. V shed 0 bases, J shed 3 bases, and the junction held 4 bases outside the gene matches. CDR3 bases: TGCGCCAGCAGCCAAGAGGGGACAGGGGGGAGCTACGAGCAGTACTTC. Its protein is CASSQEGTGGSYEQYF.

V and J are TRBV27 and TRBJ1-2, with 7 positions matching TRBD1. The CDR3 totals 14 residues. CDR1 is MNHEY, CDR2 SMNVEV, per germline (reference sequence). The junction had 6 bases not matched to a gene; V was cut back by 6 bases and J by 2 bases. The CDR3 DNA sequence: TGTGCCAGCAGGGTTCTAGGGGGCAACTATGGCTACACCTTC. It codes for CASRVLGGNYGYTF.

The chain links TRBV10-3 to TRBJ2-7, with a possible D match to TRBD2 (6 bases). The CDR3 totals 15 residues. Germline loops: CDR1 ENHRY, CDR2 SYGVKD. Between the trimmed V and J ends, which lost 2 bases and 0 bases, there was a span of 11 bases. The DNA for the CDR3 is TGTGCCATCAGTGAGCGTCCTAGCGCCTCCTACGAGCAGTACTTC. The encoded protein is CAISERPSASYEQYF.

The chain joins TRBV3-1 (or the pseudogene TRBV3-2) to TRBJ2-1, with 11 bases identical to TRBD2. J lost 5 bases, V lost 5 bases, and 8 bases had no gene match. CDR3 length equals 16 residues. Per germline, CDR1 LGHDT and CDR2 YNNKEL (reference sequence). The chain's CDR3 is CASSWPGTSGDNEQFF. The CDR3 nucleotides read TGTGCCAGCAGCTGGCCCGGGACTAGCGGCGACAATGAGCAGTTCTTC.

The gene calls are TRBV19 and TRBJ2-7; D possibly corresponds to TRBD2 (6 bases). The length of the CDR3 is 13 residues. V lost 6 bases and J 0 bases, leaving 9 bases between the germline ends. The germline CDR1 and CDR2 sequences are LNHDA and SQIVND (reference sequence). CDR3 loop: CASRGSGSYEQYF. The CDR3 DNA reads TGTGCCAGTAGAGGTAGCGGCTCCTACGAGCAGTACTTC.

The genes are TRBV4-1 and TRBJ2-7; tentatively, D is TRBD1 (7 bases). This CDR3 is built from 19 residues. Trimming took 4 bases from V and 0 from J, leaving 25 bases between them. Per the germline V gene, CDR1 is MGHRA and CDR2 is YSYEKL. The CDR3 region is CASSLRQGGSFVGSYEQYF. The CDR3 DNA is TGCGCCAGCAGCCTACGACAGGGAGGTTCCTTTGTGGGCTCCTACGAGCAGTACTTC.

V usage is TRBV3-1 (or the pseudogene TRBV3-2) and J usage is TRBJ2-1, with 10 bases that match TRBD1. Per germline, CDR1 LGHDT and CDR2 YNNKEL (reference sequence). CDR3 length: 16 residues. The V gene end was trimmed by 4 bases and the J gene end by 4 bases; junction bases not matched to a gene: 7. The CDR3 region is CASSPWTGGSYNEQFF. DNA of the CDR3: TGTGCCAGCAGCCCCTGGACAGGGGGGTCGTACAATGAGCAGTTCTTC.